These 3 T cell receptor beta chains were all obtained from the same sample, sequenced in a study of blood T cell repertoires in COVID-19. Profiling relied on immunoSEQ multiplex PCR, and the TCRdb table lists in-frame clones only, not all of them. The sample lists 200,000 to 250,000 clones; 80% to 95% were seen once. Sequenced input: peripheral blood. The receptors come from a man between 60 and 75 years old with COVID-19, enrolled during active disease.

The chain uses TRBV10-3 and TRBJ2-7, with a tentative D call TRBD2 (5 bases). The CDR3 loop spans 15 amino acids. V lost 2 bases and J 6 bases, leaving 17 bases between the germline ends. The germline V gene encodes CDR1 ENHRY and CDR2 SYGVKD. This CDR3 is CAISEGLELAGEQYF. Here the CDR3 DNA reads TGTGCCATCAGTGAGGGTTTGGAGCTAGCTGGCGAGCAGTACTTC.

The rearrangement uses TRBV19 and TRBJ1-2, with D possibly being TRBD1 (5 bases). The CDR3 totals 14 residues. Germline loops: CDR1 LNHDA, CDR2 SQIVND (reference sequence). The V gene lost 1 base and the J gene lost 2 bases, with 8 bases spanning the gap. The CDR3 nucleotides are TGTGCCAGTAGTATAGCGGGGGGGAACTATGGCTACACCTTC. Translating gives CASSIAGGNYGYTF.

Concerning this clone: The sample has other DNA sequences that encode this CDR3 too. The V call is TRBV5-4, the J call TRBJ1-2, with TRBD1 identical over 7 bases. With 4 bases clipped from V and 7 bases from J, the junction kept 7 bases outside the gene matches. The CDR3 spans 13 residues. Germline V lookup: CDR1 SGHNT, CDR2 YYREEE (reference sequence). The CDR3 spells CASSPDRVGGYTF. As DNA, the CDR3 is TGTGCCAGCAGCCCCGACAGGGTTGGTGGCTACACCTTC. The entire variable domain, with the rest obtained from reference TRBV5-4 and TRBJ1-2, is as follows: ETGVTQSPTHLIKTRGQQVTLRCSSQSGHNTVSWYQQALGQGPQFIFQYYREEENGRGNFPPRFSGLQFPNYSSELNVNALELDDSALYLCASSPDRVGGYTFGSGTRLTVV.